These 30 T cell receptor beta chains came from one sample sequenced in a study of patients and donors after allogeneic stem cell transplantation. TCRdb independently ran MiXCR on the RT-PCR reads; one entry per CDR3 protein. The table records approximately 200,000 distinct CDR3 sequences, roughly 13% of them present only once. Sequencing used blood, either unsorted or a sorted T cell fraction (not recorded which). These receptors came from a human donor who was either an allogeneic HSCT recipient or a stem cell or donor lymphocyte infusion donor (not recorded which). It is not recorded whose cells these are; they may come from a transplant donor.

CDR3 bases: TGTGCTAGTGGCCCACAGGGGTGGGGCACCGGGGAGCTGTTTTTT. This codes for CASGPQGWGTGELFF. The chain joins TRBV12-5 to TRBJ2-2; 7 bases agree with TRBD1. Germline values: CDR1 LGHNT, CDR2 FRNRAP. The CDR3 has 15 residues. The trim removed 6 bases at V and 4 bases at J, leaving 8 bases unmatched.

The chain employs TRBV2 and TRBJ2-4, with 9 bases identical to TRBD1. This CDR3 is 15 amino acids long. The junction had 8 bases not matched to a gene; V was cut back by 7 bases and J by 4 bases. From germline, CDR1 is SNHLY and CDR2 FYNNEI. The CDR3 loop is CASTPPGQGKNIQYF. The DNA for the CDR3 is TGTGCCAGCACCCCTCCGGGACAGGGAAAAAACATTCAGTACTTC.

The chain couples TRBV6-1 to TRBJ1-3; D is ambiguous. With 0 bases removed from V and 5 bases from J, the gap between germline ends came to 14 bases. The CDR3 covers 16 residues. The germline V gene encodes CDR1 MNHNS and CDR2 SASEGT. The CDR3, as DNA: TGTGCCAGCAGTGAAGCGACGCAGGCCATTAGAAACACCATATATTTT. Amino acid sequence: CASSEATQAIRNTIYF.

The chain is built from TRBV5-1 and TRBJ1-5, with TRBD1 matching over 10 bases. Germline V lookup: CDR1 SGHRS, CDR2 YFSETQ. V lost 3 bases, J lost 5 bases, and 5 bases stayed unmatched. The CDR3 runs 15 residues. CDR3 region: CASSWGDRGDQPQHF. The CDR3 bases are TGCGCCAGCAGCTGGGGGGACAGGGGTGATCAGCCCCAGCATTTT.

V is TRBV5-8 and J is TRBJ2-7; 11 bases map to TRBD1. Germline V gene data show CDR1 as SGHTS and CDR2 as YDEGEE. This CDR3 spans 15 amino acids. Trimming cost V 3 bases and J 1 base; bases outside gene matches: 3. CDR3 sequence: CASSSGQGESYEQYF. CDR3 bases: TGTGCCAGCAGCTCGGGACAGGGGGAATCCTACGAGCAGTACTTC.

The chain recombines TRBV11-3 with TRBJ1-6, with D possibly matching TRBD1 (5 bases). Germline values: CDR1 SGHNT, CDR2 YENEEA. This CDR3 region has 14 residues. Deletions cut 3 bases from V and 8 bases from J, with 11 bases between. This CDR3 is CASSLARGDSPLHF. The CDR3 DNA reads TGTGCCAGCAGCTTGGCCAGAGGGGATTCACCCCTCCACTTT.

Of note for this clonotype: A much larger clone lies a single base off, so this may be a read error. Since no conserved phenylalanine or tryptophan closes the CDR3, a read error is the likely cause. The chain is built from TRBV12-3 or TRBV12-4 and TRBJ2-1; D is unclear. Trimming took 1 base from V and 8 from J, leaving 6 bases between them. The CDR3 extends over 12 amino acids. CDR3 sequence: CASSLGVDEQFS. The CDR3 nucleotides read TGTGCCAGCAGTTTAGGGGTCGATGAGCAGTTCTCC.

The CDR3: CATSPAPGQGLGYTF. CDR3 nucleotide sequence: TGTGCCACCAGCCCAGCGCCGGGACAGGGTCTTGGCTACACCTTC. The chain is built from TRBV15 and TRBJ1-2, with 9 bases matching TRBD1. This CDR3 spans 15 amino acids. V lost 5 bases to trimming and J lost 7 bases; unmatched junction nucleotides: 11. The V gene's germline CDR1 is LNHNV and CDR2 YYDKDF (reference sequence).

The CDR3 bases are TGTGCCAGCAGTTACGACGGCAGGGTTAATGGCTACACCTTC. Its translation is CASSYDGRVNGYTF. The chain recombines TRBV6-5 with TRBJ1-2, with D possibly being TRBD1 (5 bases). The germline V gene encodes CDR1 MNHEY and CDR2 SVGAGI. The length of the CDR3 is 14 residues. V was shortened by 2 bases and J by 6 bases, with 13 bases between the two germline ends.

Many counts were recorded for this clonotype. This chain's CDR3 is CASSLEGRFNEQFF. The CDR3 nucleotides are TGTGCCAGCAGCTTAGAAGGTCGGTTCAATGAGCAGTTCTTC. This chain connects TRBV7-2 to TRBJ2-1; no reliable D call. Germline V gene lookup returns CDR1 SGHTA and CDR2 FQGNSA. Trimming removed 1 base from V and 6 bases from J, with 10 bases in between. The CDR3 extends over 14 amino acids.

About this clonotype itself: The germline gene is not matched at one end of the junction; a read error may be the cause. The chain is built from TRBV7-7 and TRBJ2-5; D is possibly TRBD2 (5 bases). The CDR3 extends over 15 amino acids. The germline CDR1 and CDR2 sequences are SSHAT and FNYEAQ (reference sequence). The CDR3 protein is CASSPTGRPGETQYF. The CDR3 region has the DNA TGTGCTAGCAGCCCGACGGGCAGGCCGGGGGAGACCCAGTACTTC.

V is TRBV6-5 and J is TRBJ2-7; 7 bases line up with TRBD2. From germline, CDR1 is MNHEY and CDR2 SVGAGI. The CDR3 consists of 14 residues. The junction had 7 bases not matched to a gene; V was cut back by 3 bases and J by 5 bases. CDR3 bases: TGTGCCAGCAGTTATCAAGCGGGGACCCACGAGCAGTACTTC. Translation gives CASSYQAGTHEQYF.

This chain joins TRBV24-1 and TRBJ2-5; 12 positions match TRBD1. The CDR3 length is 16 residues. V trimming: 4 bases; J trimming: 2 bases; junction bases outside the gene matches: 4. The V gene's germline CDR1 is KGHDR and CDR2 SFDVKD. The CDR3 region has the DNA TGTGCCACCAGTGAACCGGGACAGGGGGCACAAGAGACCCAGTACTTC. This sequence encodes CATSEPGQGAQETQYF.

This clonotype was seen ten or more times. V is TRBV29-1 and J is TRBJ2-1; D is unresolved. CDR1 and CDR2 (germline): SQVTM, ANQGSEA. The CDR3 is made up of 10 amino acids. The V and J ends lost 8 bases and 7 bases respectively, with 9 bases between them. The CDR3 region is CSSLSNEQFF. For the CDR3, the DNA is TGCAGCAGCCTTTCTAATGAGCAGTTCTTC.

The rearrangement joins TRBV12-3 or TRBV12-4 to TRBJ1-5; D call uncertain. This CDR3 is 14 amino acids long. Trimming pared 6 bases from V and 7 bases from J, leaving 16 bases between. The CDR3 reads CASSRTSLGQPQHF. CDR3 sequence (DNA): TGTGCCAGCAGCCGTACCTCACTGGGGCAGCCCCAGCATTTT.

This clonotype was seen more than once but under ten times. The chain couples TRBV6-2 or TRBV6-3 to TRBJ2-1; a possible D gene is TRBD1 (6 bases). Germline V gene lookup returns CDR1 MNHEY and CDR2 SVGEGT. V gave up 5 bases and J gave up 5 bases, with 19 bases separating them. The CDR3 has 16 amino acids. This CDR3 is CASSHWRPGQNNEQFF. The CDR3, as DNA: TGTGCCAGCAGTCACTGGCGGCCCGGACAGAACAATGAGCAGTTCTTC.

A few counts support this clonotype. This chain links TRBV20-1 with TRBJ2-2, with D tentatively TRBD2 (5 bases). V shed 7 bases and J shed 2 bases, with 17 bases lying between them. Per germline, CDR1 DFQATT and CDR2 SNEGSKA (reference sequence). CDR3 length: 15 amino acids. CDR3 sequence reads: CSVRRVPSNTGELFF. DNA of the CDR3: TGCAGTGTTCGGCGGGTTCCCTCAAACACCGGGGAGCTGTTTTTT.

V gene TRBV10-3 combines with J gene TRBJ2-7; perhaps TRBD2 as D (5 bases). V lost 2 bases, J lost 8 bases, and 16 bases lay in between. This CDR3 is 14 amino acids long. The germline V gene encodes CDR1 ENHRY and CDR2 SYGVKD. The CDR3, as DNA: TGTGCCATCAGTGAGCGGACGGGGTTTTCTAAGCAGTACTTC. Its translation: CAISERTGFSKQYF.

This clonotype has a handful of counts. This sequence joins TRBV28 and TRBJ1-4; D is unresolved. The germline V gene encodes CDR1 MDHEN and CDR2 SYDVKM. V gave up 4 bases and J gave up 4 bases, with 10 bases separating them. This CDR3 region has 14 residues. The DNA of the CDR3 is TGTGCCAGCAGTTCGCCAAGTATTAATGAAAAACTGTTTTTT. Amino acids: CASSSPSINEKLFF.

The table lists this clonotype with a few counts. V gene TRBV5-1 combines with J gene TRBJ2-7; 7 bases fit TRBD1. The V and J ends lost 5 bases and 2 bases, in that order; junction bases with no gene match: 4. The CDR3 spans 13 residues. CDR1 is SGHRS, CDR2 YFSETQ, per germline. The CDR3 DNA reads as TGCGCCAGCAGGGGGGACAGTCCCTACGAGCAGTACTTC. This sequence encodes CASRGDSPYEQYF. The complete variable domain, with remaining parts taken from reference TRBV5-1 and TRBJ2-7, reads KAGVTQTPRYLIKTRGQQVTLSCSPISGHRSVSWYQQTPGQGLQFLFEYFSETQRNKGNFPGRFSGRQFSNSRSEMNVSTLELGDSALYLCASRGDSPYEQYFGPGTRLTVT.

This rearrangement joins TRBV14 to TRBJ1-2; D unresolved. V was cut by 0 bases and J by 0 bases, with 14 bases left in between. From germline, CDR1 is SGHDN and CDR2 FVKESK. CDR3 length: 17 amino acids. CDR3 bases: TGTGCCAGCAGCCAAGACGAAGTCCTGTCCTCTAACTATGGCTACACCTTC. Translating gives CASSQDEVLSSNYGYTF.

The CDR3 sequence: CASSKGGRDYQPQHF. The CDR3 coding sequence is TGTGCCAGCTCCAAGGGGGGGCGGGACTATCAGCCCCAGCATTTT. The chain uses TRBV12-3 or TRBV12-4 and TRBJ1-5; maybe TRBD1 (6 bases). Between the trimmed V and J ends, which lost 8 bases and 5 bases, there was a span of 19 bases. The CDR3 spans 15 residues.

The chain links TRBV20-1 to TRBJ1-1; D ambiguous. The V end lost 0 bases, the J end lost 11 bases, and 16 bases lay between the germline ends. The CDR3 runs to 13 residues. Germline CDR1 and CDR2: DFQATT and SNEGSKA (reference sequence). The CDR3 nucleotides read TGCAGTGCTAGAGATCCCGGGTCCGTGGCGGCTTTCTTT. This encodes CSARDPGSVAAFF.

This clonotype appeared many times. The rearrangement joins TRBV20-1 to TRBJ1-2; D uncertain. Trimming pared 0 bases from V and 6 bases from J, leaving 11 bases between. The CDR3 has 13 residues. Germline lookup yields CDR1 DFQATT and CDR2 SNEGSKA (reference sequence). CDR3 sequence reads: CSARDGLEDGYTF. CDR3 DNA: TGCAGTGCTAGAGATGGCTTAGAGGATGGCTACACCTTC.

DNA for the CDR3: TGTGCCAGCTCACCAGGGACAGGGGGCGATTTTACTGAAGCTTTCTTT. Translation gives CASSPGTGGDFTEAFF. The chain couples TRBV18 to TRBJ1-1; TRBD1 agrees at 12 bases. The V gene end was trimmed by 2 bases and the J gene end by 5 bases; junction bases not matched to a gene: 6. The length of the CDR3 is 16 residues. CDR1 KGHSH and CDR2 LQKENI come from the germline V gene. The whole variable domain, remainder taken from reference TRBV18 and TRBJ1-1, is NAGVMQNPRHLVRRRGQEARLRCSPMKGHSHVYWYRQLPEEGLKFMVYLQKENIIDESGMPKERFSAEFPKEGPSILRIQQVVRGDSAAYFCASSPGTGGDFTEAFFGQGTRLTVV.

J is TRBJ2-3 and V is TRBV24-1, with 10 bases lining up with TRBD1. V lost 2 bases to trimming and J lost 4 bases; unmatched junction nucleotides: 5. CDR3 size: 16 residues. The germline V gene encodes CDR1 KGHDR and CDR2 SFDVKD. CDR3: CATSDSGQGTADTQYF. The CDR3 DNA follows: TGTGCCACCAGTGATTCGGGACAGGGGACGGCAGATACGCAGTATTTT.

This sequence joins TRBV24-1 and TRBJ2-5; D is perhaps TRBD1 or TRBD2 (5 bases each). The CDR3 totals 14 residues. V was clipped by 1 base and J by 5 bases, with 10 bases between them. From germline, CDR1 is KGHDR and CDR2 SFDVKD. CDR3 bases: TGTGCCACCAGTGATTTTGGGGGTGCGGAGACCCAGTACTTC. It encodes CATSDFGGAETQYF.

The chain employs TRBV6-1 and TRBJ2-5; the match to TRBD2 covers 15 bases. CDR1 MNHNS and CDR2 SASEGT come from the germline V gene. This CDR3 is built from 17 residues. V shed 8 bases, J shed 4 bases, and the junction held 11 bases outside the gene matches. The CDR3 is CASWRTSGGDVRETQYF. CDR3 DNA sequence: TGTGCCAGCTGGAGGACTAGCGGGGGGGATGTCCGAGAGACCCAGTACTTC.

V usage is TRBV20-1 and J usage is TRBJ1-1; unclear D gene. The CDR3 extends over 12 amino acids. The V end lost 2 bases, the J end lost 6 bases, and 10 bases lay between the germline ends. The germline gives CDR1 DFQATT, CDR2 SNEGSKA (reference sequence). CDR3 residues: CSARRVGAEAFF. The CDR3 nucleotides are TGCAGTGCTAGAAGGGTGGGCGCTGAAGCTTTCTTT.

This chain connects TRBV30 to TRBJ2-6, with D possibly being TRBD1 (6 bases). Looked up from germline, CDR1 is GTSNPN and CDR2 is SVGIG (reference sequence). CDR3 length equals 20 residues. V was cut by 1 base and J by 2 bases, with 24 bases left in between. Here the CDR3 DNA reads TGTGCCTGGAGTGACCCTCCCCGGCAGGGGCGATGGCCTGGGGCCAACGTCCTGACTTTC. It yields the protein CAWSDPPRQGRWPGANVLTF.